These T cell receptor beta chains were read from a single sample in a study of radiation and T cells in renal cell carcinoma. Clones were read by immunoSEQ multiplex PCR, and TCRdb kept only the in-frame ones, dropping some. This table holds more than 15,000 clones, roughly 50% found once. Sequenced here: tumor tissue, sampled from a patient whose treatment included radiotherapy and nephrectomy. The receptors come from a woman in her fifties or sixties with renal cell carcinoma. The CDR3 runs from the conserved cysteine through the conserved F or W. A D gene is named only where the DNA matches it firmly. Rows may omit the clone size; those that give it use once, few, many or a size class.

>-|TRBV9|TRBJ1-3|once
TGTGCCAGCAGCCCAAGGGTAGGAGCTGGAAACACCATATATTTT
CASSPRVGAGNTIYF
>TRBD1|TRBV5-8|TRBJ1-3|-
TGCGCCAGCAGCCAAGGTGGGAGGGGGCTGGACACCATATATTTT
CASSQGGRGLDTIYF
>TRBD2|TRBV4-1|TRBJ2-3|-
TGCGCCAGCAGCCAAGCGACTAGCGGGAGGGTGGTGGCAGATACGCAGTATTTT
CASSQATSGRVVADTQYF
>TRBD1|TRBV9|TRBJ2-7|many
TGTGCCAGCAGTCAGACAGGGGCCCTGGGGGACGAGCAGTACTTC
CASSQTGALGDEQYF
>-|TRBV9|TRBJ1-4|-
TGTGCCAGCAGCGCCCTTTGGTGGGGGGGGAATGAAAAACTGTTTTTT
CASSALWWGGNEKLFF
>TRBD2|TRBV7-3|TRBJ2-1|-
TGTGCCAGCAGCCCCAATAGCGGGTCCTACAATGAGCAGTTCTTC
CASSPNSGSYNEQFF
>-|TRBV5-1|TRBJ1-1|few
TGCGCCAGCGCCAGTTCAGGGCCGGGAGCTTTCTTT
CASASSGPGAFF
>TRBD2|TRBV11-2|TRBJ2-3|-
TGTGCCAGCAGCTTAAGGCTAGCGGGAGGAGATACGCAGTATTTT
CASSLRLAGGDTQYF
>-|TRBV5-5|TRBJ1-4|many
TGTGCCAGCAGCTGGGCTGGGAGGGAAAAACTGTTTTTT
CASSWAGREKLFF
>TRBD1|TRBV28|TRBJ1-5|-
TGTGCCAGCACCATGACAGGGTTTTATCAGCCCCAGCATTTT
CASTMTGFYQPQHF
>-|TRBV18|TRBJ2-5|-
TGTGCCAGCTCGCCCCCCGGGGCAGGGAGGCAAGAGACCCAGTACTTC
CASSPPGAGRQETQYF
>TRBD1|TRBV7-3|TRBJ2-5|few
TGTGCCAGCAGCTCGACAGGGTACCAAGAGACCCAGTACTTC
CASSSTGYQETQYF
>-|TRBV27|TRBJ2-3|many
TGTGCCAGCAGTCCCAGGGCCTCGGGAGTAACAGATACGCAGTATTTT
CASSPRASGVTDTQYF
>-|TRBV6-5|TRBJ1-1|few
TGTGCCAGCAGTTACCTGTGGGGCACTGAAGCTTTCTTT
CASSYLWGTEAFF
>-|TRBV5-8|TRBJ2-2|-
TGTGCCAGCAGTCGACTAGTGAACACCGGGGAGCTGTTTTTT
CASSRLVNTGELFF